One and the same sample provided the 21 T cell receptor beta chains below, sequenced in a study of CD8+ T cells in alopecia areata. cDNA serving as the sequencing template came from extracted, reverse transcribed RNA. Sequencing used immunoSEQ multiplex PCR; TCRdb keeps in-frame clones, though not all of them. The sample lists 100,000 to 150,000 clones, 55% to 80% seen once, with about 3% in the top ten. Sequencing was carried out using CD4+ T cells sorted from blood. Receptors were obtained from a human donor in good health.

The genes are TRBV30 and TRBJ2-5, with 10 bases matching TRBD2. Germline CDR1 and CDR2: GTSNPN and SVGIG (reference sequence). The junction had 5 bases not matched to a gene; V was cut back by 3 bases and J by 4 bases. This CDR3 is 14 amino acids long. CDR3 nucleotide sequence: TGTGCCTGGAGAACAGCGGGGGGGTTAGAGACCCAGTACTTC. This sequence encodes CAWRTAGGLETQYF.

This chain connects TRBV29-1 to TRBJ1-1, with unresolved D. Looked up from germline, CDR1 is SQVTM and CDR2 is ANQGSEA. The germline V and J ends were trimmed by 2 bases and 1 base, with 8 bases remaining between them. The CDR3 covers 13 residues. Here the CDR3 DNA reads TGCAGCGTTGAATTTAAACAGAACACTGAAGCTTTCTTT. This gives the protein CSVEFKQNTEAFF.

This clone was detected only a few times. This chain links TRBV30 with TRBJ1-5, with 7 bases identical to TRBD1. The junction had 10 bases not matched to a gene; V was cut back by 3 bases and J by 5 bases. Germline lookup yields CDR1 GTSNPN and CDR2 SVGIG (reference sequence). The CDR3 is made up of 15 amino acids. The CDR3 region has the DNA TGTGCCTGGAGCGCTGGGACAGCCCTTCATCAGCCCCAGCATTTT. Translation gives CAWSAGTALHQPQHF.

CDR3 region: CSAGGAYEQYF. In DNA, the CDR3 is TGCAGCGCCGGGGGGGCTTACGAGCAGTACTTC. The chain has TRBV29-1 and TRBJ2-7; TRBD2 matches 8 bases. CDR1 SQVTM and CDR2 ANQGSEA come from the germline V gene. The CDR3 extends over 11 amino acids. The J segment lost 4 bases and the V segment lost 7 bases, leaving 3 bases of the junction unmatched.

This chain links TRBV21-1 with TRBJ1-2; TRBD1 is the table's D call, not checked against the DNA. TRBV21-1 is a pseudogene. The CDR3 is 15 amino acids. The CDR3 sequence: CASSGNSLRQGVSTF. As DNA, the CDR3 is TGTGCCAGCAGCGGTAATTCTCTTAGACAGGGGGTGTCCACCTTC.

In its sample, this clone was seen a few times. V gene TRBV6-5 combines with J gene TRBJ2-5; 10 positions agree with TRBD1. V lost 6 bases to trimming and J lost 5 bases; unmatched junction nucleotides: 9. The CDR3 length is 15 residues. Germline assignment: CDR1 MNHEY and CDR2 SVGAGI. The CDR3 spells CASSPGTGDLETQYF. The CDR3, as DNA: TGTGCCAGCAGCCCCGGGACAGGGGATCTTGAGACCCAGTACTTC.

This clone has at least ten counts. This chain connects TRBV27 to TRBJ1-5; no definite D call. The CDR3 loop spans 14 amino acids. Germline-derived CDR1 and CDR2 are MNHEY and SMNVEV (reference sequence). The ends were cut back, 2 bases at V and 1 base at J, with 6 bases in the middle. As DNA, the CDR3 is TGTGCCAGCAGTTTAGGGGTCAGCAATCAGCCCCAGCATTTT. Translated: CASSLGVSNQPQHF.

This clone was counted between two and nine times. The chain uses TRBV5-5 and TRBJ1-2, with D uncertain. The CDR3 extends over 11 amino acids. The germline V gene encodes CDR1 SGHKS and CDR2 YYEKEE (reference sequence). Trimming shortened V by 0 bases and J by 8 bases, and 5 bases separated the two germline ends. The CDR3 reads CASSLDTGYTF. As DNA, the CDR3 is TGTGCCAGCAGCTTGGATACAGGCTACACCTTC.

A few counts support this clone. The chain couples TRBV6-5 to TRBJ1-1; weak D call: TRBD1 (6 bases). The germline CDR1 and CDR2 sequences are MNHEY and SVGAGI. This CDR3 has 15 amino acids. The V and J ends lost 2 bases and 4 bases respectively, with 14 bases between them. CDR3 in amino acids: CASSYPRGKSTEAFF. The CDR3 region has the DNA TGTGCCAGCAGTTACCCCAGGGGAAAGAGCACTGAAGCTTTCTTT.

The chain combines TRBV18 with TRBJ1-4; D not resolved. The germline CDR1 and CDR2 sequences are KGHSH and LQKENI. V dropped 5 bases and J dropped 1 base, with 14 bases sitting between them. This CDR3 is built from 16 residues. CDR3 sequence: CASSSTRTETNEKLFF. The CDR3 bases are TGTGCCAGCTCATCAACACGGACGGAAACTAATGAAAAACTGTTTTTT.

The rearrangement uses TRBV6-5 and TRBJ1-2; 8 positions match TRBD1. CDR3 size: 14 residues. With 2 bases clipped from V and 4 bases from J, the junction kept 3 bases outside the gene matches. Germline CDR1 is MNHEY and CDR2 is SVGAGI. CDR3 residues: CASSYGQGGYGYTF. CDR3 bases: TGTGCCAGCAGTTACGGACAGGGCGGCTATGGCTACACCTTC.

This clone appeared a few times. As DNA, the CDR3 is TGTGCCAGCAGTTACTCAGTCTCCAGACAAGAGACCCAGTACTTC. As protein: CASSYSVSRQETQYF. V gene TRBV6-5 combines with J gene TRBJ2-5; no definite D call. The V gene lost 0 bases and the J gene lost 2 bases, with 10 bases spanning the gap. This CDR3 comprises 15 residues. Germline loops: CDR1 MNHEY, CDR2 SVGAGI.

This clone has a single count. This rearrangement joins TRBV4-2 to TRBJ2-5; D not certain. The CDR3 consists of 13 residues. Per the germline V gene, CDR1 is LGHNA and CDR2 is YNFKEQ. V lost 0 bases and J 0 bases, leaving 2 bases between the germline ends. In DNA, the CDR3 is TGTGCCAGCAGCCAAGAGGACCAAGAGACCCAGTACTTC. It translates to CASSQEDQETQYF.

This chain connects TRBV4-1 to TRBJ2-7; TRBD2 matches 7 bases. From germline, CDR1 is MGHRA and CDR2 YSYEKL. The CDR3 spans 16 residues. Germline trimming cut 0 bases from V and 0 bases from J; bases unmatched to any gene: 5. CDR3 residues: CASSQDWVAGSYEQYF. DNA for the CDR3: TGCGCCAGCAGCCAAGATTGGGTAGCGGGCTCCTACGAGCAGTACTTC.

The count of this clone is one. The gene calls are TRBV29-1 and TRBJ2-7; 7 bases match TRBD1. Germline assignment: CDR1 SQVTM and CDR2 ANQGSEA. The trim removed 7 bases at V and 1 base at J, leaving 1 base unmatched. CDR3 size: 11 residues. The CDR3 loop is CSGGQSYEQYF. The CDR3 DNA is TGCAGCGGGGGACAGTCCTACGAGCAGTACTTC.

CDR3 in amino acids: CASPRGDTQYF. Here the CDR3 DNA reads TGTGCCAGTCCTCGGGGAGATACGCAGTATTTT. The V gene is TRBV5-6, the J gene TRBJ2-3; tentatively, D is TRBD2 (5 bases). Germline V gene sequence: CDR1 SGHDT, CDR2 YYEEEE. Trimming stripped 8 bases from V and 5 bases from J, with 9 bases between. The length of the CDR3 is 11 residues.

The genes are TRBV27 and TRBJ2-1, with D unclear. The CDR3 is made up of 16 amino acids. CDR1 is MNHEY, CDR2 SMNVEV, per germline (reference sequence). V was clipped by 2 bases and J by 5 bases, with 16 bases between them. The CDR3 loop is CASSLPSRTWHNEQFF. DNA of the CDR3: TGTGCCAGCAGTTTACCTTCTCGGACGTGGCACAATGAGCAGTTCTTC.

In its sample, this clone was seen a few times. The V call is TRBV6-5, the J call TRBJ2-6, with 7 bases identical to TRBD2. The ends lost 0 bases at V and 1 base at J; junction bases unmatched: 0. Germline V gene data show CDR1 as MNHEY and CDR2 as SVGAGI. The CDR3 covers 16 residues. CDR3: CASSYSGGSGANVLTF. The CDR3 bases are TGTGCCAGCAGTTACTCGGGGGGGTCTGGGGCCAACGTCCTGACTTTC.

V and J are TRBV7-9 and TRBJ1-6; 8 positions match TRBD1. Germline V lookup: CDR1 SEHNR, CDR2 FQNEAQ (reference sequence). The J segment lost 7 bases and the V segment lost 4 bases, leaving 6 bases of the junction unmatched. The CDR3 spans 15 residues. In DNA form, the CDR3 reads TGTGCCAGCAGCTCAAGACAGGGGTGGAATTCACCCCTCCACTTT. The encoded protein is CASSSRQGWNSPLHF.

The CDR3 sequence is CASSDFHRGTEAFF. Here the CDR3 DNA reads TGTGCCAGCAGTGACTTTCACAGGGGCACTGAAGCTTTCTTT. The V gene is TRBV25-1, the J gene TRBJ1-1, with TRBD1 matching 7 bases. This CDR3 contains 14 residues. The ends lost 3 bases at V and 4 bases at J; junction bases unmatched: 5. Germline V gene lookup returns CDR1 MGHDK and CDR2 SYGVNS.

The chain combines TRBV2 with TRBJ2-5; 9 bases map to TRBD2. This CDR3 spans 16 amino acids. Germline V gene lookup returns CDR1 SNHLY and CDR2 FYNNEI. With V trimmed by 4 bases and J by 0 bases, 6 bases remained unmatched. Here the CDR3 reads CASSAGLAGYQETQYF. For the CDR3, the DNA is TGTGCCAGCAGTGCGGGGCTAGCGGGGTACCAAGAGACCCAGTACTTC.